The next 15 T cell receptor beta chains were all read from a single sample in a study of T-cell reconstitution after alpha-beta-depleted transplantation in children. Unique molecular identifiers were built into the TCRbeta library. TCRdb ran MiXCR on the PCR reads and lists one entry per CDR3 protein. This table has roughly 400,000 distinct CDR3 sequences, roughly 20% appearing once. The sample in question was PBMCs from the stem cell graft donor, obtained from the stem cell graft. The receptors stem from a human donor who donated a stem cell graft to a child with acute myeloid leukemia.

This clonotype has a count of ten or more. The rearrangement joins TRBV20-1 to TRBJ2-1, with 12 positions matching TRBD2. Looked up from germline, CDR1 is DFQATT and CDR2 is SNEGSKA (reference sequence). The junction had 12 bases not matched to a gene; V was cut back by 0 bases and J by 9 bases. There are 17 residues in the CDR3. The CDR3 sequence: CSARDPASGRGTSEQFF. The DNA of the CDR3 is TGCAGTGCTAGAGATCCGGCTAGCGGGAGGGGGACGTCTGAGCAGTTCTTC.

This clonotype was seen ten or more times. The gene calls are TRBV28 and TRBJ2-1; TRBD2 agrees at 10 bases. CDR3 length equals 18 residues. V was pared by 6 bases and J by 2 bases, with 13 bases of the junction left unmatched. The germline gives CDR1 MDHEN, CDR2 SYDVKM. The CDR3 DNA sequence: TGTGCCAGCAGGGGGGCTAGCGGGAGATGGGGGGCCTACAATGAGCAGTTCTTC. Translating gives CASRGASGRWGAYNEQFF.

This chain connects TRBV24-1 to TRBJ2-2; tentative D call: TRBD2 (6 bases). CDR3 size: 16 residues. V gave up 4 bases and J gave up 0 bases, with 11 bases separating them. Germline-derived CDR1 and CDR2 are KGHDR and SFDVKD. The CDR3, as DNA: TGTGCCACCAGTGAGTGGGACTCGGCGAACACCGGGGAGCTGTTTTTT. It translates to CATSEWDSANTGELFF.

This clonotype occurred many times. The rearrangement joins TRBV20-1 to TRBJ2-5; TRBD1 or TRBD2 may be the D gene (7 bases each). Trimming took off 3 bases at V and 5 bases at J, with 16 bases between the two ends. The CDR3 runs 14 residues. CDR1 is DFQATT, CDR2 SNEGSKA, per germline (reference sequence). The CDR3 region has the DNA TGCAGTGCTAGTACAGGGGACGGGGGGGAGACCCAGTACTTC. This gives the protein CSASTGDGGETQYF.

This clonotype turned up a few times. The chain has TRBV4-1 and TRBJ2-7; TRBD2 matches at 9 bases. The junction had 15 bases not matched to a gene; V was cut back by 3 bases and J by 6 bases. Germline CDR1 MGHRA, CDR2 YSYEKL. The CDR3 extends over 17 amino acids. CDR3 residues: CASSQLIRVAGAGEQYF. The DNA of the CDR3 is TGCGCCAGCAGCCAGCTAATTAGAGTAGCGGGAGCCGGCGAGCAGTACTTC.

The chain's CDR3 is CASSLTGRASYEQYF. CDR3 DNA sequence: TGTGCCAGCAGCTTGACCGGGCGGGCTTCCTACGAGCAGTACTTC. The chain carries TRBV5-5 and TRBJ2-7; D possibly corresponds to TRBD2 (5 bases). This CDR3 spans 15 amino acids. Germline CDR1 reads SGHKS; CDR2 reads YYEKEE (reference sequence). V gave up 1 base and J gave up 1 base, with 12 bases separating them.

The V and J genes are TRBV4-1 and TRBJ2-1; D perhaps matches TRBD2 (5 bases). Per the germline V gene, CDR1 is MGHRA and CDR2 is YSYEKL. V shed 3 bases and J shed 3 bases, with 9 bases lying between them. The CDR3 has 14 residues. Here the CDR3 DNA reads TGCGCCAGCAGCCAGTCCGGGAACTACAATGAGCAGTTCTTC. Its protein product is CASSQSGNYNEQFF.

The rearrangement uses TRBV4-3 and TRBJ2-1, with 8 bases fitting TRBD2. The V segment lost 3 bases and the J segment 9 bases; nucleotides outside the gene matches: 16. Germline assignment: CDR1 LGHNA and CDR2 YSLEER. The CDR3 sequence is 17 residues long. As DNA, the CDR3 is TGCGCCAGCAGCCAGGCCCTAGGCCGGGAGGGCTTTGGTGAGCAGTTCTTC. As protein: CASSQALGREGFGEQFF.

There are many counts of this clonotype. The gene calls are TRBV9 and TRBJ2-1; perhaps TRBD1 as D (6 bases). Germline assignment: CDR1 SGDLS and CDR2 YYNGEE. Between the trimmed V and J ends, which lost 1 base and 0 bases, there was a span of 14 bases. The CDR3 totals 17 residues. As DNA, the CDR3 is TGTGCCAGCAGCGTACAAAGGGGACAAAGCTCCTACAATGAGCAGTTCTTC. Translated, it gives CASSVQRGQSSYNEQFF.

This clonotype was observed a handful of times. The chain uses TRBV25-1 and TRBJ1-1; perhaps TRBD1 as D (5 bases). Germline CDR1 is MGHDK and CDR2 is SYGVNS. V dropped 1 base and J dropped 4 bases, with 13 bases sitting between them. This CDR3 has 15 amino acids. The CDR3 region is CASSESWGRITEAFF. The CDR3 coding sequence is TGTGCCAGCAGTGAATCTTGGGGGAGGATCACTGAAGCTTTCTTT.

The chain couples TRBV20-1 to TRBJ2-3; 7 bases agree with TRBD2. There are 14 residues in the CDR3. Germline V CDR1 and CDR2: DFQATT, SNEGSKA (reference sequence). The CDR3 DNA sequence: TGCAGGCTACTAGCGCAGAGCCCAGCAGATACGCAGTATTTT. This sequence encodes CRLLAQSPADTQYF.

The chain couples TRBV20-1 to TRBJ2-7, with 11 bases matching TRBD2. The CDR3 runs 16 residues. Germline CDR1 reads DFQATT; CDR2 reads SNEGSKA (reference sequence). The ends lost 2 bases at V and 1 base at J; junction bases unmatched: 7. The CDR3 protein is CSARKSLAGVSYEQYF. CDR3 sequence (DNA): TGCAGTGCTAGAAAATCACTAGCGGGAGTTTCCTACGAGCAGTACTTC.

The table lists this clonotype with a few counts. The V and J genes are TRBV15 and TRBJ2-7; 8 bases match TRBD1. CDR1 and CDR2 from the germline V gene are LNHNV and YYDKDF (reference sequence). J was trimmed by 3 bases and V by 0 bases; bases with no gene match: 1. This CDR3 spans 14 amino acids. DNA for the CDR3: TGTGCCACCAGCAGAGAGGGACAGGACTACGAGCAGTACTTC. It translates to CATSREGQDYEQYF.

V gene TRBV10-3 combines with J gene TRBJ2-1, with D hard to call. The germline V gene encodes CDR1 ENHRY and CDR2 SYGVKD. Trimming shortened V by 3 bases and J by 6 bases, and 9 bases separated the two germline ends. The CDR3 spans 13 residues. CDR3: CAISESGRNEQFF. The CDR3 DNA sequence: TGTGCCATCAGTGAATCCGGACGCAATGAGCAGTTCTTC.

This clonotype turned up a few times. The chain has TRBV27 and TRBJ2-5; no clear D. The germline gives CDR1 MNHEY, CDR2 SMNVEV (reference sequence). Trimming removed 2 bases at V and 0 bases at J, with 4 bases between. The CDR3 is 13 amino acids. The CDR3 loop reads CASSLKDQETQYF. CDR3 coding DNA: TGTGCCAGCAGTTTAAAAGACCAAGAGACCCAGTACTTC.